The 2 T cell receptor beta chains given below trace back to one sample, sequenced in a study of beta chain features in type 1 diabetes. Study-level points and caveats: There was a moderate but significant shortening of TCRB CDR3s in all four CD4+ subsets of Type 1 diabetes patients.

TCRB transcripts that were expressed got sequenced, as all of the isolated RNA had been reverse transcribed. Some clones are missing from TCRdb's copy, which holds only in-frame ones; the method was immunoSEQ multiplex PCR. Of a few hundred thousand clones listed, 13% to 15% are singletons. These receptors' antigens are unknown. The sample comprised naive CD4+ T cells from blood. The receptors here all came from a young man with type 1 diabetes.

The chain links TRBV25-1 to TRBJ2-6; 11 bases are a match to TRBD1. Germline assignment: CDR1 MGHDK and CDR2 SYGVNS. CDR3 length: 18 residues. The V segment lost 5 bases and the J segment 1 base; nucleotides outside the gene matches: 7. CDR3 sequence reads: CASSPLGTGGSGANVLTF. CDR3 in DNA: TGTGCCAGCAGTCCCCTAGGGACAGGGGGTTCTGGGGCCAACGTCCTGACTTTC.

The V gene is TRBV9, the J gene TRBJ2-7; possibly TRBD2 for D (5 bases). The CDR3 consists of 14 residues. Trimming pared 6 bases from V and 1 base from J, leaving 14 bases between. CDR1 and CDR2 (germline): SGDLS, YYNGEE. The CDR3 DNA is TGTGCCAGCAACGCGGGCGGGCGATCCTACGAGCAGTACTTC. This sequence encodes CASNAGGRSYEQYF.